This TCR beta chain was obtained from a study of lung T cells in sarcoidosis with Löfgren's syndrome (dated by TCRdb to about 2017). In terms of the full investigation: Sarcoidosis was characterized as a granulomatous, predominantly pulmonary disease marked by accumulation of CD4+ T cells in bronchoalveolar lavage fluid. The repertoire analyses concentrated on Lofgren's syndrome patients.

For sequencing, an Illumina MiSeq was employed. The public reads were reanalyzed by TCRdb: fastp trimming at Q25, MiXCR alignment, in-frame beta chains only. A single entry per CDR3 protein holds the most common genes and DNA from its merged rows. In this sample the table shows roughly 1,100 distinct CDR3 sequences, 25% to 30% of which occur a single time. 7.3% of the sample lies in the top ten. On the study overall, not on this receptor specifically: Recognition of a sarcoidosis-associated antigen was only suggested, and the antigen itself remained putative and was not identified.

Based on its abundance in the sample, this clonotype is large (0.1 to 1%). What this receptor recognizes is not known. The input lacks base qualities; no much larger clone sits a single base away. The material sequenced was CD4+ T cells from PBMCs. The TCR was taken from a human donor with sarcoidosis (Löfgren's syndrome or another form), or a control subject (not recorded which).

The CDR3 region reads CASSSYWAKNIQYF. At the DNA level, the sequence is TGTGCCAGCAGTTCCTATTGGGCCAAAAACATTCAGTACTTC. The sequence links TRBV28 to TRBJ2-4, with the D segment identity uncertain. As encoded in the germline V gene, CDR1 is MDHEN while CDR2 is SYDVKM. The CDR3 contains 14 residues, cysteine and phenylalanine counted. Left in the record is the CDR3 DNA by itself, 42 bases read in frame from the first base. V gives up 4 bases and J gives up 1 base, and the segment between their germline ends measures 8 bases. The variable domain in full, with residues beyond the CDR3 obtained from the reference TRBV28 and TRBJ2-4 genes, is DVKVTQSSRYLVKRTGEKVFLECVQDMDHENMFWYRQDPGLGLRLIYFSYDVKMKEKGDIPEGYSVSREKKERFSLILESASTNQTSMYLCASSSYWAKNIQYFGAGTRLSVL.